This TCR beta chain was documented in a study of technical replicates of blood from a few donors. Trimming pared 5 bases from V and 0 bases from J, leaving 11 bases between. The V gene's germline CDR1 is MNHEY and CDR2 SVGAGI. The CDR3 consists of 15 residues. Libraries were prepared by immunoSEQ multiplex PCR; TCRdb keeps only in-frame clonotypes and omits some of them. The repertoire has about 76,000 clones, roughly 92% of them found once; the top ten carry roughly 0.37%. This chain connects TRBV6-5 to TRBJ1-5; possibly TRBD1 for D (6 bases). This receptor was taken from a human donor in good health. Material: T cells isolated from PBMCs. In nucleotides, the CDR3 is TGTGCCAGCAGTCTCGTGACAGGTAGCAATCAGCCCCAGCATTTT. It yields the protein CASSLVTGSNQPQHF.